Listed here is a single T cell receptor (beta chain). As yet, its antigen is unknown. These data are taken from a study of CD8 T cells in ankylosing spondylitis. General study findings and limits: A motif in TCR beta, a set of 8 or 9 highly homologous variants, appeared characteristic of ankylosing spondylitis blood. Clones linked to disease, bearing a CD8+ phenotype, were relatively rare in peripheral blood. Disease-linked clones reportedly concentrated significantly in matched ankylosing spondylitis synovial fluid.

Quantitative 5'-RACE with molecular barcodes produced the TCR beta libraries. One entry per CDR3 protein, called by TCRdb with MiXCR from the 5' RACE reads. The sample lists about 540,000 distinct CDR3 sequences; approximately 11% were seen once. Germline V gives CDR1 SNHLY, CDR2 FYNNEI. The CDR3 totals 14 residues. V was shortened by 1 base and J by 2 bases, with 6 bases between the two germline ends. The clonotype was recovered from a male donor with ankylosing spondylitis. The sequenced material came from blood, either unsorted or a sorted T cell fraction (not recorded which). The chain joins TRBV2 to TRBJ1-5; D gene unclear. CDR3 in DNA: TGTGCCAGCAGTGAAGTTTCGGGCAATCAGCCCCAGCATTTT. Its translation is CASSEVSGNQPQHF.